The next 17 T cell receptor beta chains were all read from a single sample in a study of blood T cell repertoires in COVID-19 (TCRdb year 2020). Libraries were prepared through the immunoSEQ multiplex PCR assay. This immuneACCESS table, as held by TCRdb, lists in-frame sequences with V and J called but not all clones. Of the missing ones, under half trace to an unresolved V gene in checked studies; the others have no known cause. This sample has 370,000 or so clones in its table, and about 90% of those were observed once. 1% to 1.5% of the sample rests with the top ten. Sequences were obtained from PBMCs or T cells enriched from blood (not recorded which). Receptors originate from a man aged 25-40 years who had recovered from COVID-19.

The chain couples TRBV27 to TRBJ1-2, with no clear D. V was trimmed by 4 bases and J by 8 bases, leaving 20 bases between them. The germline V gene encodes CDR1 MNHEY and CDR2 SMNVEV (reference sequence). The CDR3 consists of 15 residues. CDR3 loop: CASSSDPRVSRGYTF. Written as DNA, the CDR3 is TGTGCCAGCAGTTCAGACCCCCGGGTTTCGAGGGGCTACACCTTC.

As regards this clone: Other DNA sequences in the sample encode the same CDR3. V usage is TRBV12-3 or TRBV12-4 and J usage is TRBJ1-2; D unclear. The CDR3 length is 13 residues. V lost 3 bases and J 7 bases, leaving 12 bases between the germline ends. The CDR3 spells CASSFRGTGGYTF. The CDR3 DNA reads TGTGCCAGCAGTTTCCGGGGTACTGGTGGCTACACCTTC.

The chain joins TRBV4-2 to TRBJ2-1, with D possibly being TRBD2 (5 bases). Trimming left V 5 bases short and J 0 bases short, with 11 bases between. Germline V lookup: CDR1 LGHNA, CDR2 YNFKEQ. This CDR3 has 15 residues. CDR3 loop: CASSAEAGSYNEQFF. In nucleotides, the CDR3 is TGTGCCAGCAGCGCGGAGGCGGGCTCCTACAATGAGCAGTTCTTC.

V gene TRBV7-9 combines with J gene TRBJ2-3, with 9 positions matching TRBD2. Germline-derived CDR1 and CDR2 are SEHNR and FQNEAQ (reference sequence). V trimming: 4 bases; J trimming: 0 bases; junction bases outside the gene matches: 11. This CDR3 has 18 amino acids. CDR3 sequence reads: CASSSGSGGIPSTDTQYF. For the CDR3, the DNA is TGTGCCAGCAGCTCGGGCAGCGGGGGGATCCCTAGCACAGATACGCAGTATTTT.

The rearrangement links TRBV11-2 to TRBJ2-1, with 7 bases aligning to TRBD2. Trimming at V came to 2 bases and at J to 3 bases, leaving 4 bases not matched to a gene. The germline V gene encodes CDR1 SGHAT and CDR2 FQNNGV. The CDR3 is made up of 15 amino acids. CDR3 sequence (DNA): TGTGCCAGCAGCTTAATTCGGGACTACTACAATGAGCAGTTCTTC. Encoded protein: CASSLIRDYYNEQFF.

This chain connects TRBV12-5 to TRBJ1-5; a possible D gene is TRBD1 (5 bases). V was cut by 2 bases and J by 4 bases, with 18 bases left in between. Germline V gives CDR1 LGHNT, CDR2 FRNRAP. This CDR3 is built from 17 residues. In DNA form, the CDR3 reads TGTGCTAGTGGTTTGAGTACGGCAGGGCCCTTGAATCAGCCCCAGCATTTT. Its protein is CASGLSTAGPLNQPQHF.

The rearrangement links TRBV2 to TRBJ1-5, with 9 bases that match TRBD1. The J segment lost 7 bases and the V segment lost 5 bases, leaving 9 bases of the junction unmatched. This CDR3 region has 15 residues. CDR1 SNHLY and CDR2 FYNNEI come from the germline V gene. This CDR3 reads CASSQQDRGGQPQHF. The CDR3 coding sequence is TGTGCCAGCAGTCAACAGGACAGGGGAGGCCAGCCCCAGCATTTT.

The rearrangement uses TRBV11-2 and TRBJ1-2; possible D gene TRBD1, 5 bases. In germline, CDR1 is SGHAT, CDR2 FQNNGV. Deletions cut 1 base from V and 8 bases from J, with 14 bases between. The CDR3 is made up of 14 amino acids. CDR3 sequence reads: CASSLGQRGGGYTF. The CDR3 region has the DNA TGTGCCAGCAGCTTAGGGCAGCGGGGCGGGGGCTACACCTTC. The full variable domain, its missing parts supplied by reference TRBV11-2 and TRBJ1-2, is EAGVAQSPRYKIIEKRQSVAFWCNPISGHATLYWYQQILGQGPKLLIQFQNNGVVDDSQLPKDRFSAERLKGVDSTLKIQPAKLEDSAVYLCASSLGQRGGGYTFGSGTRLTVV.

The CDR3 DNA follows: TGTGCCAGCTCTTCGGGAAAAGAGACCCAGTACTTC. Protein sequence: CASSSGKETQYF. The chain recombines TRBV18 with TRBJ2-5, with a weak D call TRBD2 (5 bases). Germline V gives CDR1 KGHSH, CDR2 LQKENI. This CDR3 is 12 amino acids long. Trimming shortened V by 6 bases and J by 3 bases, and 8 bases separated the two germline ends.

The chain carries TRBV24-1 and TRBJ1-3; D unclear. The germline V gene has CDR1 KGHDR and CDR2 SFDVKD. This CDR3 comprises 16 residues. The V gene lost 1 base and the J gene lost 4 bases, with 13 bases spanning the gap. CDR3 loop: CATSDFETLRGNTIYF. The CDR3 region has the DNA TGTGCCACCAGTGATTTTGAGACACTGAGAGGAAACACCATATATTTT.

The rearrangement uses TRBV10-3 and TRBJ1-2; D call uncertain. CDR3 length: 15 residues. CDR1 ENHRY and CDR2 SYGVKD come from the germline V gene. The V and J ends lost 3 bases and 2 bases respectively, with 13 bases between them. The CDR3 is CAISESYKRNYGYTF. The CDR3 DNA sequence: TGTGCCATCAGTGAAAGTTATAAGCGGAACTATGGCTACACCTTC.

The CDR3 DNA reads TGTGCCACCCACCGGGATACGCAGTATTTT. This encodes CATHRDTQYF. The chain links TRBV7-9 to TRBJ2-3; no clear D. V lost 10 bases and J 6 bases, leaving 8 bases between the germline ends. Germline CDR1 is SEHNR and CDR2 is FQNEAQ (reference sequence). The CDR3 totals 10 residues.

This rearrangement joins TRBV9 to TRBJ1-2, with D possibly TRBD1 on 5 matching bases. The CDR3 loop spans 11 amino acids. V was clipped by 7 bases and J by 3 bases, with 7 bases between them. Germline CDR1 SGDLS, CDR2 YYNGEE. Here the CDR3 DNA reads TGTGCCAGCGGAGGGGACTATGGCTACACCTTC. Its translation is CASGGDYGYTF.

V and J are TRBV3-1 (or the pseudogene TRBV3-2) and TRBJ2-1, with 11 bases fitting TRBD2. Trimming at V came to 2 bases and at J to 2 bases, leaving 2 bases not matched to a gene. Germline CDR1 LGHDT, CDR2 YNNKEL (reference sequence). The CDR3 extends over 16 amino acids. CDR3 DNA sequence: TGTGCCAGCAGCCAATTGGGACTAGCGGCCTACAATGAGCAGTTCTTC. It is translated as CASSQLGLAAYNEQFF.

The chain links TRBV5-1 to TRBJ1-2; 9 nucleotides align to TRBD1. The CDR3 is 13 residues long. Germline V CDR1 and CDR2: SGHRS, YFSETQ. After removal of 2 bases from V and 8 bases from J, the junction contained 4 bases not matched to a gene. As DNA, the CDR3 is TGCGCCAGCAGCTTAACAGGGGGCGAGGGCTACACCTTC. Protein: CASSLTGGEGYTF.

The CDR3 DNA sequence: TGTGCCAGCAAAGTAGAGCTGCCTAATGAAAAACTGTTTTTT. Protein sequence: CASKVELPNEKLFF. The chain employs TRBV2 and TRBJ1-4; D is unclear. V lost 7 bases and J 3 bases, leaving 12 bases between the germline ends. Germline V CDR1 and CDR2: SNHLY, FYNNEI. This CDR3 contains 14 residues.

This rearrangement joins TRBV4-3 to TRBJ1-2; possible D gene TRBD1, 6 bases. Trimming stripped 3 bases from V and 2 bases from J, with 19 bases between. The CDR3 has 17 amino acids. Germline loops: CDR1 LGHNA, CDR2 YSLEER. In nucleotides, the CDR3 is TGCGCCAGCAGCCATTCCGGGACACCAAAATCCAACTATGGCTACACCTTC. Its protein product is CASSHSGTPKSNYGYTF.